This TCR beta chain originates from a study of shared clonotypes between healthy human individuals. Healthy and HIV-negative, the adult donors had no recent acute infections or vaccinations. TCRdb's table, derived via immunoSEQ multiplex PCR, lists solely in-frame clones and lacks some. The sample holds roughly 1.4 million clones, about 98.5% seen once. Worth noting for this clone: The same CDR3 can be traced to other DNA sequences in this sample.

V was pared by 1 base and J by 4 bases, with 11 bases between. Germline values: CDR1 LNHNV, CDR2 YYDKDF (reference sequence). The CDR3 length is 14 residues. The chain combines TRBV15 with TRBJ2-7, with D maybe TRBD2 (6 bases). The sample was naive CD4+ T cells sorted from blood. The subset here: CD45RA+ positively selected. This clonotype was obtained from a man aged 25-40 years in good health. The CDR3 protein is CATSRGGTSYEQYF. CDR3 DNA sequence: TGTGCCACCAGCAGAGGAGGGACTTCATACGAGCAGTACTTC. The full variable domain, completed using reference TRBV15 and TRBJ2-7, is DAMVIQNPRYQVTQFGKPVTLSCSQTLNHNVMYWYQQKSSQAPKLLFHYYDKDFNNEADTPDNFQSRRPNTSFCFLDIRSPGLGDTAMYLCATSRGGTSYEQYFGPGTRLTVT.